The clone carrying this T cell receptor beta chain was observed a handful of times. Its antigen is undetermined. TCRdb itself ran the reads through MiXCR, one entry per CDR3 protein. The profile shows some 12,000 distinct CDR3 sequences, about 25% of them singletons. The entry originates in a study of liver allograft versus peripheral blood T cells. For the study at large: Repertoires from peripheral blood of liver transplant recipients were compared with those inside their transplanted livers.

Study findings and constraints: Peripheral blood repertoires reportedly differed from the T cell receptor repertoires found inside liver allografts.

The receptor's source is a human patient who had a liver transplant. Some T cells may be the graft donor's.

In DNA, the CDR3 is TGTGCCAGTAGTATTCGCCTAGTAGGCAATGAGCAGTTCTTC. Residues: CASSIRLVGNEQFF. This chain uses TRBV19 with TRBJ2-1; D remains unclear. V was clipped by 3 bases and J by 6 bases, with 12 bases between them. Germline assignment: CDR1 LNHDA and CDR2 SQIVND (reference sequence). CDR3 size: 14 residues.